One T cell receptor (beta chain) is described in this entry. The specificity of this receptor is unknown. No clone much larger than this one lies a single base away; base qualities are absent. The receptor library was made with 5' RACE. Sequencing instrument: Illumina HiSeq 2000. A universal primer binding site was introduced by template switching, and a unique molecular identifier was present in the final cDNA, enabling accurate counting of TCR cDNA molecules. Specific primers in the conserved constant-segment region were used to synthesize first-strand cDNA for the TCR alpha and beta chains. To control for contamination, each cDNA library was double barcoded with a SMART-Mk sample barcode plus Illumina barcodes. Two successive PCR steps introduced TruSeq adapter sequences along with Illumina sample barcodes. The Illumina HiSeq platform was used with custom primers to sequence TCR alpha and beta cDNA libraries. The authors' pipeline ran thus. MiGEC was used to process raw reads and extract unique molecular identifiers, and MiXCR was used to find CDR3 positions. For each individual, recombination models were inferred using an EM algorithm with the repgenHMM and IGoR tools. The analysis of shared clonotypes was done with the tcR package in R, with sharing normalized by the product of cloneset sizes. Out-of-frame nonproductive sequences were analyzed to study raw recombination free of thymic and clonal selection effects. TCRdb took the public reads, trimmed them with fastp at Q25, ran MiXCR for clone calling and kept in-frame beta chains. Rows are combined by CDR3 protein, so each entry shows the most common genes and DNA. The V and J calls here are based on TCRdb, not the publication. The sample contains hundreds of thousands of distinct CDR3 sequences, 15% to 20% of them found a single time. Roughly 13% of the sample comes from the top ten.

The entry originates in a study of identical twins (dated by TCRdb to 2016 to 2017). Regarding the complete study: To test whether fetal clonotypes persist, this study deep-sequenced TCR alpha and beta repertoires from monozygotic twins, from unrelated adults of various ages, and from cord blood. To rule out contamination, the twin experiments were replicated at different times with different library preparation protocols. Results and caveats for the whole study, not just this receptor: Compared with coincidental sharing between unrelated individuals, an excess of low generation-probability sequences was observed among out-of-frame TCR alpha sequences shared between twins. Invariant T cells such as MAIT and iNKT could partly confound zero-insertion analyses, although diverse VJ usage argued against such confounding for most clonotypes. In monozygotic twins, out-of-frame TCR alpha sharing was systematically underestimated by recombination models, although the models agreed with sharing between unrelated individuals. Conclusions relied on cross-sectional statistical analysis, since the same donors could not be followed over many years. Abundant cord blood beta clonotypes carried fewer insertions; young adult naive repertoires showed a weaker similar trend, while memory repertoires showed none. A weaker excess of twin sharing was found in beta out-of-frame sequences because the signal-to-noise ratio was lowered by fewer shared sequences.

According to the germline V gene, CDR1 reads WSHSY and CDR2 reads SAAADI. V is pared back by 3 bases and J by 9 bases, with 21 bases lying between the germline termini. From its cysteine to its phenylalanine, the CDR3 spans 16 amino acids. Kept here is only the CDR3 DNA, which spans 48 bases and is read in frame from base 1. All donors were healthy Caucasians. The twin cohort comprised three pairs of female monozygotic twins, all aged roughly 18 to 30 years. Peripheral blood mononuclear cells were the source from which RNA for the TCR libraries was isolated. The same data also contributed to another study, on T cells expressing NK-cell markers. From the second report: In sorted CD3+CD56+NKG2C+, CD3+CD56+NKG2C- and CD3+CD56-NKG2C+ T-cell subsets from eight donors, TCR beta-chain repertoires were profiled. Of the eight sequenced donors, seven were found to be HCMV-seropositive and one was found to be HCMV-seronegative. In several experiments an anti-gammadeltaTCR antibody was added to restrict sorting to alphabetaTCR-expressing T cells. In more than five donors, the dominant CD3+CD56+NKG2C+ clonotypes were found to rank among the top 10 CD8+ clonotypes and to make up roughly 1.0-8% of CD8+ T cells. Those dominant clonotypes were again the most abundant among CD3+CD56-NKG2C+ cells in a few donors, at roughly 25-65%. It remained unclear whether the expanded NKG2C-expressing T cell clones were specific for HCMV antigens. Randomly selected healthy volunteers, three men and five women, were used as the eight sequenced donors. HCMV serostatus was determined by detecting HCMV-specific IgG in serum with a commercial ELISA kit. For six donors, bulk peripheral blood T-cell repertoires were additionally sequenced from unsorted PBMC. MIGEC was used to demultiplex reads and group reads by UMI, and MiTCR was used to assemble and quantify clonotypes. To exclude erroneous sequences, only TCR cDNA sequences supported by at least two reads were retained. The tcR package was used for downstream repertoire analysis, with clonotypes matched between fractions based on CDR3 nucleotide sequence plus V segment. VDJmatch was used to annotate antigen specificity against VDJdb, with one amino acid substitution in CDR3 permitted.

The sequence was obtained from a woman aged 18 to 35 in good health. The sequence joins TRBV10-2 to TRBJ2-1; a tentative D match to TRBD2 spans 7 bases. The material sequenced was PBMCs. At the DNA level, the sequence is TGCGCCAGCAGTGAAGGGGGGGCGGGGGAGCTGGGTGAGCAGTTCTTC. The encoded protein is CASSEGGAGELGEQFF.